A selection of T cell receptor beta chains follows, all from one sample in a study of vaccination effects on CD4 cells after COVID-19. Antigens of these TCRs are unknown. The assay was immunoSEQ multiplex PCR, and TCRdb's table has in-frame clones only and misses some. The data show more than 20,000 clones, 69% seen once. Sequenced here: CD4+ T cells from PBMCs cultured with SARS-CoV-2 spike peptides, sampled before COVID-19 vaccination. The receptors stem from a human donor who had a prior SARS-CoV-2 infection. Each CDR3 is given with its conserved first and last residue. Each record gives: J gene, V gene, D gene, clone size, CDR3 length, CDR3 DNA, CDR3 protein. A D gene is named only where the DNA matches it firmly. Clone size is shown for a subset of rows, as once, few, many or a class of expanded clone.

>TRBJ1-4|TRBV11-3|TRBD1|few|14
TGTGCCAGCAGCCCGGGACAGGGACGTGAAAAACTGTTTTTT
CASSPGQGREKLFF
>TRBJ2-5|TRBV18|.|.|14
TGTGCCAGCTCGCTCCCGGGACCTCAAGAGACCCAGTACTTC
CASSLPGPQETQYF
>TRBJ2-5|TRBV10-2|TRBD2|.|16
TGCGCCAGCAGGCCACCGGGACTAGCGGGGTTAGAGACCCAGTACTTC
CASRPPGLAGLETQYF
>TRBJ1-5|TRBV18|.|few|15
TGTGCCAGCTCACCTCTGCCAGTAGAGGGGCAGCCCCAGCATTTT
CASSPLPVEGQPQHF
>TRBJ2-3|TRBV15|TRBD1|.|18
TGTGCCACCAGCAGCGCATGGCGTAAGGAGGGACAGGTAGATACGCAGTATTTT
CATSSAWRKEGQVDTQYF
>TRBJ1-5|TRBV12-3/TRBV12-4|TRBD1|few|13
TGTGCCAGCAAAAGACAGGGGAATCAGCCCCAGCATTTT
CASKRQGNQPQHF
>TRBJ1-6|TRBV5-1|.|.|15
TGCGCCAGCAGCTTTGCCGGGAACGACGCTTCACCCCTCCACTTT
CASSFAGNDASPLHF
>TRBJ1-3|TRBV3-1/TRBV3-2|TRBD1|.|15
TGTGCCAGCAGCCAACACGGGACAGCTGGAAACACCATATATTTT
CASSQHGTAGNTIYF
>TRBJ2-3|TRBV19|TRBD2|.|16
TGTGCCAGTAGTGTTTATAGCGGGACCCGCACAGATACGCAGTATTTT
CASSVYSGTRTDTQYF
>TRBJ2-5|TRBV10-3|.|.|20
TGTGCCATCAGTGAGGCAATCCCCCAATTGCTCAGGGGTTCGCCTCGGACCCAGTACTTC
CAISEAIPQLLRGSPRTQYF
>TRBJ1-4|TRBV5-1|.|.|14
TGCGCCAGCAGCACAGGAGGCACTAATGAAAAACTGTTTTTT
CASSTGGTNEKLFF
>TRBJ2-1|TRBV3-1/TRBV3-2|.|.|17
TGTGCCAGCAGCCCGGATTGGGGGGGGCACTCCTACAATGAGCAGTTCTTC
CASSPDWGGHSYNEQFF
>TRBJ2-1|TRBV6-5|.|.|14
TGTGCCAGCAGTAGGGACGGCGGTCCGAATGAGCAGTTCTTC
CASSRDGGPNEQFF
>TRBJ1-2|TRBV18|.|.|15
TGTGCCAGCTCACGGCTGTCAGGGGAGATCTATGGCTACACCTTC
CASSRLSGEIYGYTF
>TRBJ1-1|TRBV5-1|.|.|16
TGCGCCAGCAGCTACTCTTACAGGGCGACGAACACTGAAGCTTTCTTT
CASSYSYRATNTEAFF
>TRBJ2-5|TRBV20-1|TRBD2|.|17
TGCAGTGCTAGTGGAACTAGCGGGAGGGCCAACCAAGAGACCCAGTACTTC
CSASGTSGRANQETQYF
>TRBJ1-6|TRBV19|TRBD1|few|17
TGTGCCAGTAGTGCACGACAGGGTCACCTTATTAATTCACCCCTCCACTTT
CASSARQGHLINSPLHF
>TRBJ2-3|TRBV5-1|TRBD2|.|16
TGCGCCAGCAGCTGGGGGACTAGCGGGGGGGAAGATACGCAGTATTTT
CASSWGTSGGEDTQYF
>TRBJ2-2|TRBV28|.|.|17
TGTGCCAGCAGCCCTGCGTCGGGGGTTGTTATGGGCGGGGAGCTGTTTTTT
CASSPASGVVMGGELFF
>TRBJ2-1|TRBV30|.|.|16
TGTGCCTGGGAACGTGGGCCCCTGAGCTCCTACAATGAGCAGTTCTTC
CAWERGPLSSYNEQFF
>TRBJ1-2|TRBV5-1|.|.|13
TGCGCCAGCAGTTCAGGTTTAAACTATGGCTACACCTTC
CASSSGLNYGYTF
>TRBJ1-1|TRBV6-2/TRBV6-3|.|few|14
TGTGCCAGCAGCCCCTGGGCCAGAGTCACTGAAGCTTTCTTT
CASSPWARVTEAFF